This record looks at one TCR beta chain sequence and its context. Its antigen is undetermined. Clones were read by immunoSEQ multiplex PCR, and TCRdb kept only the in-frame ones, dropping some. The sample shows 85,000 to 95,000 clones, roughly 90% of them seen only once. Autoimmune disease history or systemic immunosuppression was exclusionary. Samples were taken at baseline and on day 1 of cycles 4 and 7. Germline CDR1 is SGHDT and CDR2 is YYEEEE. V was shortened by 4 bases and J by 10 bases, with 9 bases between the two germline ends. The CDR3 is 11 residues long. The sample originates from a study of OX40 agonist ivuxolimab in advanced cancers. Study-wide context: The treatment was a fully human IgG2 OX40 agonist, ivuxolimab.

General study findings and limits: Researchers report that CD8+ T cells had, on average, more expanded clones than CD4+.

The origin of this receptor is an adult with an advanced solid tumor such as melanoma, head and neck, liver or kidney cancer. Specimen: CD4+ or CD8+ T cells sorted from blood, collected in a trial of the OX40 agonist ivuxolimab. This chain links TRBV5-6 with TRBJ2-1, with a possible D match to TRBD2 (6 bases). The CDR3 here is CASSRGAEQFF. In DNA, the CDR3 is TGTGCCAGCAGCCGCGGGGCGGAGCAGTTCTTC.